The TCR beta chain under discussion was sequenced for a study of shared clonotypes between healthy human individuals. About the research overall: Aged 18 to 49, the donors were a couple of women and a few men.

The length of the CDR3 is 14 residues. Germline V lookup: CDR1 SGHVS, CDR2 FQNEAQ. The V segment lost 1 base and the J segment 5 bases; nucleotides outside the gene matches: 4. TCRdb's copy holds only in-frame clones and misses some; the assay was immunoSEQ multiplex PCR. Here the sample spans hundreds of thousands of clones, roughly 70% being singletons. The sequence was collected from a woman aged 25 to 39 in good health. Sequencing was carried out using memory CD4+ T cells sorted from blood. Subset meaning: CD45RA-negative fraction. The rearrangement uses TRBV7-8 and TRBJ1-1, with TRBD1 matching over 7 bases. The CDR3 reads CASSLEQGMTEAFF. As DNA, the CDR3 is TGTGCCAGCAGCTTAGAACAGGGGATGACTGAAGCTTTCTTT.